One sample yielded the 25 T cell receptor beta chains listed below, sequenced in a study of response to subunit inactivated influenza vaccine. TCRdb re-called the RT-PCR reads with MiXCR, one entry per CDR3 protein. The table lists a few hundred thousand distinct CDR3 sequences, roughly 22% of them singletons. The specimen was PBMCs from blood, collected about 20 months after vaccination. The receptors were sampled from a man between 50 and 69 years old who received an inactivated influenza vaccine.

CDR3 protein: CASSIRGLSYEQYF. The CDR3 nucleotides are TGTGCCAGCAGTATCAGGGGGCTCTCTTACGAGCAGTACTTC. The chain joins TRBV12-3 or TRBV12-4 to TRBJ2-7; 8 bases are a match to TRBD1. The CDR3 runs to 14 residues. J was trimmed by 4 bases and V by 5 bases; bases with no gene match: 7.

The rearrangement joins TRBV20-1 to TRBJ2-7, with 9 bases identical to TRBD1. J gave up 5 bases and V 5 bases, and 7 bases lay outside the gene matches. CDR3 size: 13 residues. Germline V gives CDR1 DFQATT, CDR2 SNEGSKA (reference sequence). DNA of the CDR3: TGCAGTGCTTACCGGGACAGGGCCCACGAGCAGTACTTC. It encodes CSAYRDRAHEQYF.

J is TRBJ2-1 and V is TRBV19; 7 nucleotides match TRBD2. Trimming took 1 base from V and 10 from J; bases not matched to a gene: 4. This CDR3 spans 13 amino acids. Germline CDR1 is LNHDA and CDR2 is SQIVND (reference sequence). CDR3 region: CASSIGLADEQFF. The DNA for the CDR3 is TGTGCCAGTAGTATAGGTCTAGCGGACGAGCAGTTCTTC.

This clonotype came up once. The gene calls are TRBV7-9 and TRBJ1-1; D remains unclear. Germline V lookup: CDR1 SEHNR, CDR2 FQNEAQ (reference sequence). The V end was cut by 3 bases, the J end by 4 bases, with 18 bases between. The CDR3 is 16 amino acids. CDR3 sequence reads: CASSFSSARRSTEAFF. The CDR3, as DNA: TGTGCCAGCAGCTTTAGTTCCGCGCGCAGGAGCACTGAAGCTTTCTTT.

The J gene is TRBJ1-5, the V gene TRBV20-1, with D unclear. Germline V gives CDR1 DFQATT, CDR2 SNEGSKA (reference sequence). Trimming pared 0 bases from V and 3 bases from J, leaving 15 bases between. The CDR3 consists of 16 residues. CDR3 nucleotides: TGCAGTGCTAGAGATACGGCAGGACTTTTCAATCAGCCCCAGCATTTT. Its protein is CSARDTAGLFNQPQHF.

This clonotype was picked up many times. The chain employs TRBV3-1 and TRBJ1-5; D is unclear. The CDR3 covers 15 residues. The germline gives CDR1 LGHDT, CDR2 YNNKEL (reference sequence). Trimming took 1 base from V and 1 from J, leaving 8 bases between them. CDR3 DNA sequence: TGTGCCAGCAGCCAAGGGTACGAGAGCAATCAGCCCCAGCATTTT. It specifies CASSQGYESNQPQHF.

V usage is TRBV4-1 and J usage is TRBJ1-5; 7 bases fit TRBD1. With 2 bases clipped from V and 3 bases from J, the junction kept 4 bases outside the gene matches. The V gene's germline CDR1 is MGHRA and CDR2 YSYEKL. There are 15 residues in the CDR3. As DNA, the CDR3 is TGCGCCAGCAGCCAACAGGACAGGACCAATCAGCCCCAGCATTTT. Translation: CASSQQDRTNQPQHF.

The genes are TRBV20-1 and TRBJ2-7; D is uncertain. The V and J ends lost 6 bases and 5 bases respectively, with 8 bases between them. This CDR3 spans 10 amino acids. Germline values: CDR1 DFQATT, CDR2 SNEGSKA (reference sequence). The chain's CDR3 is CSAHFNEQYF. Here the CDR3 DNA reads TGCAGTGCCCACTTTAACGAGCAGTACTTC.

V gene TRBV10-2 combines with J gene TRBJ2-5; D is perhaps TRBD2 (7 bases). The germline gives CDR1 WSHSY, CDR2 SAAADI. The CDR3 has 16 residues. The V end lost 3 bases, the J end lost 5 bases, and 19 bases lay between the germline ends. DNA of the CDR3: TGCGCCAGCAGTGATATCTTTGGGGGGGCAAAGGAGACCCAGTACTTC. It codes for CASSDIFGGAKETQYF.

V gene TRBV19 combines with J gene TRBJ1-5; D ambiguous. V shed 5 bases and J shed 0 bases, with 11 bases lying between them. Germline assignment: CDR1 LNHDA and CDR2 SQIVND (reference sequence). This CDR3 comprises 15 residues. In DNA, the CDR3 is TGTGCCAGTAGTTCTTCGCTTTATAGCAATCAGCCCCAGCATTTT. Protein sequence: CASSSSLYSNQPQHF.

The rearrangement joins TRBV12-3 or TRBV12-4 to TRBJ2-5; D is ambiguous. The ends were cut back, 2 bases at V and 0 bases at J, with 10 bases in the middle. This CDR3 has 15 amino acids. CDR3 in DNA: TGTGCCAGCAGTTTACATCGAAAGGACCAAGAGACCCAGTACTTC. This encodes CASSLHRKDQETQYF.

This clonotype was picked up a small number of times. The rearrangement links TRBV11-1 to TRBJ2-1, with 10 bases matching TRBD2. CDR3 length equals 19 residues. With 7 bases clipped from V and 2 bases from J, the junction kept 17 bases outside the gene matches. Germline loops: CDR1 SGHAT, CDR2 FQDESV (reference sequence). The CDR3 sequence is CASKLRGETSGSTYNEQFF. CDR3 DNA: TGTGCCAGCAAACTAAGGGGAGAGACTAGCGGGTCTACCTACAATGAGCAGTTCTTC.

The chain joins TRBV7-9 to TRBJ1-2; D not resolved. Trimming left V 5 bases short and J 4 bases short, with 11 bases between. Germline values: CDR1 SEHNR, CDR2 FQNEAQ (reference sequence). The CDR3 runs to 13 residues. DNA for the CDR3: TGTGCCAGCAGCAAAGACATACTCTATGGCTACACCTTC. Its translation: CASSKDILYGYTF.

Turning to this clonotype: This clone may be a read error of a much larger clone one base away. This chain links TRBV7-2 with TRBJ1-3, with D unresolved. Germline CDR1 reads SGHTA; CDR2 reads FQGNSA. There are 14 residues in the CDR3. V lost 5 bases, J lost 4 bases, and 12 bases lay in between. The CDR3 DNA reads as TGTGCCAGCAGCGAGAGCGCGTCCGGAAACACCATATATTTT. This codes for CASSESASGNTIYF.

This clonotype was recorded at least ten times. The V gene is TRBV12-3 or TRBV12-4, the J gene TRBJ1-1; 7 bases align to TRBD1. The junction had 1 base not matched to a gene; V was cut back by 3 bases and J by 6 bases. This CDR3 has 12 residues. CDR3 residues: CASSFGQAEAFF. For the CDR3, the DNA is TGTGCCAGCAGTTTCGGACAGGCTGAAGCTTTCTTT.

The chain joins TRBV5-1 to TRBJ1-2, with 8 bases fitting TRBD1. CDR3 length: 14 residues. V gave up 0 bases and J gave up 7 bases; unmatched junction bases: 5. Germline V gene lookup returns CDR1 SGHRS and CDR2 YFSETQ. This chain's CDR3 is CASSLGTGSVGYTF. As DNA, the CDR3 is TGCGCCAGCAGCTTGGGGACAGGGTCTGTTGGCTACACCTTC.

The V and J genes are TRBV11-2 and TRBJ2-2, with a possible D match to TRBD1 (6 bases). The germline V gene has CDR1 SGHAT and CDR2 FQNNGV. Trimming removed 5 bases from V and 3 bases from J, with 13 bases in between. This CDR3 is built from 15 residues. CDR3 in DNA: TGTGCCAGCAGCAGCCGGGACACCTACACCGGGGAGCTGTTTTTT. It codes for CASSSRDTYTGELFF. Variable domain in full (rest from reference TRBV11-2 and TRBJ2-2): EAGVAQSPRYKIIEKRQSVAFWCNPISGHATLYWYQQILGQGPKLLIQFQNNGVVDDSQLPKDRFSAERLKGVDSTLKIQPAKLEDSAVYLCASSSRDTYTGELFFGEGSRLTVL.

The chain combines TRBV7-8 with TRBJ2-7; 8 bases align to TRBD1. The CDR3 contains 15 residues. V lost 2 bases to trimming and J lost 3 bases; unmatched junction nucleotides: 6. The germline V gene has CDR1 SGHVS and CDR2 FQNEAQ. The CDR3 sequence: CASSLRQGTYYEQYF. CDR3 DNA: TGTGCCAGCAGCTTAAGACAGGGGACATACTACGAGCAGTACTTC.

The chain joins TRBV2 to TRBJ2-3; no reliable D call. Germline V CDR1 and CDR2: SNHLY, FYNNEI. The CDR3 spans 11 residues. Trimming removed 7 bases at V and 5 bases at J, with 7 bases between. The CDR3 DNA follows: TGTGCCAGCACACAGCGAGATACGCAGTATTTT. Protein sequence: CASTQRDTQYF.

Here the CDR3 reads CASLQGSNQPQHF. The CDR3 nucleotides read TGTGCCAGTCTTCAGGGGAGCAATCAGCCCCAGCATTTT. The chain combines TRBV28 with TRBJ1-5, with D possibly matching TRBD1 (6 bases). Germline assignment: CDR1 MDHEN and CDR2 SYDVKM. This CDR3 contains 13 residues. V was trimmed by 9 bases and J by 1 base, leaving 10 bases between them. Full variable domain (rest looked up from reference TRBV28 and TRBJ1-5): DVKVTQSSRYLVKRTGEKVFLECVQDMDHENMFWYRQDPGLGLRLIYFSYDVKMKEKGDIPEGYSVSREKKERFSLILESASTNQTSMYLCASLQGSNQPQHFGDGTRLSIL.

This chain joins TRBV4-2 and TRBJ1-2; D call uncertain. Germline CDR1 is LGHNA and CDR2 is YNFKEQ. Trimming removed 0 bases from V and 3 bases from J, with 11 bases in between. CDR3 length: 15 amino acids. As DNA, the CDR3 is TGTGCCAGCAGCCAAGAAGGAGGGAGAGACTATGGCTACACCTTC. Its protein product is CASSQEGGRDYGYTF.

This rearrangement joins TRBV6-5 to TRBJ2-5; a weak D match, TRBD2 (6 bases). The V end lost 0 bases, the J end lost 0 bases, and 14 bases lay between the germline ends. Per the germline V gene, CDR1 is MNHEY and CDR2 is SVGAGI. This CDR3 has 17 residues. The DNA of the CDR3 is TGTGCCAGCAGTTACTCGAGGAGGGTATGGGACCAAGAGACCCAGTACTTC. It specifies CASSYSRRVWDQETQYF.

There are many counts of this clonotype. The gene calls are TRBV24-1 and TRBJ1-2; D may be TRBD1 (5 bases). CDR1 and CDR2 from the germline V gene are KGHDR and SFDVKD. The CDR3 is made up of 11 amino acids. The V and J ends lost 5 bases and 5 bases respectively, with 5 bases between them. CDR3 nucleotides: TGTGCCACCAGTGGGGGGTATGGCTACACCTTC. Residues: CATSGGYGYTF.

The chain has TRBV12-3 or TRBV12-4 and TRBJ2-5, with 11 bases matching TRBD2. Unmatched junction bases numbered 5, after V lost 2 bases and J lost 0 bases. The CDR3 is 17 amino acids. This CDR3 reads CASSLLAGGPYQETQYF. In nucleotides, the CDR3 is TGTGCCAGCAGTTTACTAGCGGGAGGCCCGTACCAAGAGACCCAGTACTTC.

CDR3 sequence (DNA): TGTGCCAGCAGCTCGGGACTAGCGGGTACCGGGGAGCTGTTTTTT. Its translation is CASSSGLAGTGELFF. The V gene is TRBV11-2, the J gene TRBJ2-2, with TRBD2 matching over 12 bases. The CDR3 extends over 15 amino acids. Per germline, CDR1 SGHAT and CDR2 FQNNGV. V was clipped by 4 bases and J by 5 bases; unmatched bases: 2.